Here is one T cell receptor (beta chain) with its context. The data are from a study of T cells in localized non-small cell lung cancer. V dropped 1 base and J dropped 4 bases, with 9 bases sitting between them. Per the germline V gene, CDR1 is SGHDT and CDR2 is YYEEEE. This CDR3 is 13 amino acids long. TCRdb keeps only in-frame clones here, not all; method: immunoSEQ multiplex PCR. The table shows 25,000 to 30,000 clones, with roughly 80% occurring only once. Specimen: peripheral blood, collected before any cancer treatment. This receptor was identified in a woman aged 40-69 years with stage I lung adenocarcinoma. The chain couples TRBV5-6 to TRBJ2-7, with D possibly being TRBD1 (6 bases). Here the CDR3 reads CASSLTGFYEQYF. CDR3 nucleotides: TGTGCCAGCAGCTTGACAGGGTTTTACGAGCAGTACTTC.